These 7 T cell receptor beta chains were sequenced from one sample in a study of cytomegalovirus exposure and HLA in healthy donors. PCR was performed using 60 Vbeta and 13 Jbeta primers. The data were produced by immunoSEQ multiplex PCR, yet TCRdb's version contains in-frame clones alone and is incomplete. The data hold roughly 120,000 clones, with roughly four fifths observed a single time. The material sequenced was PBMCs. These receptor sequences come from a woman aged 45 to 65 in good health and CMV-seropositive.

The chain recombines TRBV29-1 with TRBJ1-5, with D maybe TRBD1 (5 bases). The V end was cut by 3 bases, the J end by 7 bases, with 19 bases between. The germline V gene has CDR1 SQVTM and CDR2 ANQGSEA. The CDR3 spans 15 residues. For the CDR3, the DNA is TGCAGCGTTGACCTCGACGGGACGGGGGGACAGCCCCAGCATTTT. Its translation: CSVDLDGTGGQPQHF.

V is TRBV27 and J is TRBJ1-6; 7 bases align to TRBD1. Germline V gene data show CDR1 as MNHEY and CDR2 as SMNVEV (reference sequence). V was pared by 4 bases and J by 10 bases, with 13 bases of the junction left unmatched. The CDR3 loop spans 16 amino acids. Here the CDR3 reads CASSSTTDRERSPLHF. DNA for the CDR3: TGTGCCAGCAGTTCAACCACCGACAGGGAGCGATCACCCCTCCACTTT.

This sequence joins TRBV1 and TRBJ1-5; the table calls TRBD1, which could not be checked here. TRBV1 is designated a pseudogene. The CDR3 totals 18 residues. CDR3 nucleotides: TGCACCAGCAGCCAAGGAGACAGCCGACCCCATAGCAATCAGCCCCAGCATTTT. Encoded protein: CTSSQGDSRPHSNQPQHF.

CDR3: CASSETDRGLYF. CDR3 DNA: TGCGCCAGCAGCGAGACTGACAGGGGTCTTTACTTC. The chain carries TRBV5-1 and TRBJ2-4, with TRBD1 matching over 8 bases. Per the germline V gene, CDR1 is SGHRS and CDR2 is YFSETQ. J was trimmed by 16 bases and V by 4 bases; bases with no gene match: 10. The CDR3 runs to 12 residues.

J is TRBJ2-1 and V is TRBV6-5, with no clear D. The CDR3 covers 13 residues. Germline assignment: CDR1 MNHEY and CDR2 SVGAGI. V was cut by 7 bases and J by 7 bases, with 14 bases left in between. CDR3 nucleotides: TGTGCCAGCACCAACGGGTTTTCGAATGAGCAGTTCTTC. As protein: CASTNGFSNEQFF.

The chain recombines TRBV4-1 with TRBJ1-2; 7 nucleotides align to TRBD1. The CDR3 is 15 amino acids. With V trimmed by 1 base and J by 6 bases, 8 bases remained unmatched. Germline V gene data show CDR1 as MGHRA and CDR2 as YSYEKL. CDR3 residues: CASSQAGTVADGYTF. In nucleotides, the CDR3 is TGCGCCAGCAGCCAAGCCGGGACAGTGGCGGATGGCTACACCTTC.

J is TRBJ2-7 and V is TRBV6-1; D may be TRBD1 (6 bases). CDR3 size: 16 residues. V lost 3 bases and J lost 1, with 16 bases in between. In germline, CDR1 is MNHNS, CDR2 SASEGT. The CDR3 protein is CASSDGRQEVSYEQYF. DNA of the CDR3: TGTGCCAGCAGTGATGGCCGACAGGAGGTTTCCTACGAGCAGTACTTC.